Each of the 11 T cell receptor beta chains below was sequenced from the same sample in a study of cytotoxic CD8 clonotypes in ibrutinib-treated CLL (dated by TCRdb to the early 2020s). Taken with the paper, the label for time point translates to: around 2 years on ibrutinib. Preparation of the library involved the immunoSEQ multiplex PCR assay. The immuneACCESS repertoire file appears here via TCRdb, limited to in-frame rearrangements. These files lack a portion of the clones; in checked studies, under half of the deficit traces to unresolved V genes, and the cause of the others is not known. The sample has 250,000 or so clones on record, under 80% of them singletons. The ten largest account for about 16% of the sample. The source material was PBMCs, sampled after 24 months of ibrutinib treatment. These receptors were obtained from a human donor with chronic lymphocytic leukemia.

This clone was seen only a few times. The rearrangement links TRBV5-5 to TRBJ2-7; the D is unclear. The CDR3 totals 14 residues. V was clipped by 2 bases and J by 3 bases, with 12 bases between them. CDR1 and CDR2 from the germline V gene are SGHKS and YYEKEE (reference sequence). CDR3 sequence reads: CASSLFQRSYEQYF. CDR3 in DNA: TGTGCCAGCAGCTTATTCCAACGAAGCTACGAGCAGTACTTC.

V and J are TRBV27 and TRBJ2-1; D gene unclear. CDR3 length equals 12 residues. Germline-derived CDR1 and CDR2 are MNHEY and SMNVEV (reference sequence). V gave up 6 bases and J gave up 7 bases, with 10 bases separating them. CDR3 in amino acids: CASSRGYNEQFF. Here the CDR3 DNA reads TGTGCCAGCAGCCGTGGATATAATGAGCAGTTCTTC.

The J gene is TRBJ2-7, the V gene TRBV28; a possible D gene is TRBD1 (5 bases). Germline CDR1 reads MDHEN; CDR2 reads SYDVKM. V shed 9 bases and J shed 3 bases, with 9 bases lying between them. This CDR3 spans 11 amino acids. CDR3 DNA sequence: TGTGCCAGTGGGGCGCGCTACGAGCAGTACTTC. Its translation is CASGARYEQYF.

Regarding this clone: Other DNA sequences in the same sample also yield this CDR3. J is TRBJ2-5 and V is TRBV6-6; 8 nucleotides match TRBD1. This CDR3 is 14 amino acids long. Germline CDR1 MNHNY, CDR2 SVGAGI (reference sequence). V shed 6 bases, J shed 5 bases, and the junction held 8 bases outside the gene matches. In nucleotides, the CDR3 is TGTGCCAGCAGCCCAACCTCAGGGGGCGAGACCCAGTACTTC. Encoded protein: CASSPTSGGETQYF.

The chain links TRBV9 to TRBJ2-2; no clear D gene. V shed 4 bases and J shed 2 bases, with 9 bases lying between them. This CDR3 region has 14 residues. Germline V lookup: CDR1 SGDLS, CDR2 YYNGEE. CDR3 DNA sequence: TGTGCCAGCAGCCTGGACCTAAACACCGGGGAGCTGTTTTTT. The encoded protein is CASSLDLNTGELFF.

This chain uses TRBV7-9 with TRBJ2-2; D is ambiguous. The CDR3 length is 16 residues. V was clipped by 5 bases and J by 0 bases, with 13 bases between them. Germline assignment: CDR1 SEHNR and CDR2 FQNEAQ (reference sequence). Here the CDR3 reads CASSPSRTTNTGELFF. DNA of the CDR3: TGTGCCAGCAGCCCTTCGCGGACGACGAACACCGGGGAGCTGTTTTTT.

The J gene is TRBJ1-2, the V gene TRBV12-5; D might be TRBD1 (5 bases). This CDR3 region has 14 residues. Germline CDR1 LGHNT, CDR2 FRNRAP. V lost 4 bases and J lost 8, with 17 bases in between. Written as DNA, the CDR3 is TGTGCTAGTGGTTCCCCGGTACAGGCGGGCGGCTACACCTTC. Protein sequence: CASGSPVQAGGYTF.

This clone was detected a few times. The rearrangement links TRBV7-2 to TRBJ2-1, with 9 bases aligning to TRBD2. Germline trimming cut 2 bases from V and 7 bases from J; bases unmatched to any gene: 6. Germline CDR1 and CDR2: SGHTA and FQGNSA. The CDR3 length is 15 residues. CDR3 sequence: CASSLRREGRNEQFF. DNA of the CDR3: TGTGCCAGCAGCTTAAGGCGGGAGGGCAGAAATGAGCAGTTCTTC.

This chain connects TRBV10-1 to TRBJ1-5; D gene unclear. The V end lost 6 bases, the J end lost 0 bases, and 3 bases lay between the germline ends. This CDR3 region has 12 residues. Germline CDR1 and CDR2: WNHNN and SYGVQD (reference sequence). In nucleotides, the CDR3 is TGCGCCAGCAGGGTTAGCAATCAGCCCCAGCATTTT. Translating gives CASRVSNQPQHF.

The V and J genes are TRBV5-4 and TRBJ1-2; maybe TRBD1 (5 bases). V was shortened by 4 bases and J by 4 bases, with 8 bases between the two germline ends. Germline CDR1 is SGHNT and CDR2 is YYREEE (reference sequence). The CDR3 contains 12 residues. CDR3 DNA: TGTGCCAGCAGCACCGGGGGCTATGGCTACACCTTC. Protein product: CASSTGGYGYTF. Complete variable domain (other parts from reference TRBV5-4 and TRBJ1-2): ETGVTQSPTHLIKTRGQQVTLRCSSQSGHNTVSWYQQALGQGPQFIFQYYREEENGRGNFPPRFSGLQFPNYSSELNVNALELDDSALYLCASSTGGYGYTFGSGTRLTVV.

The rearrangement links TRBV25-1 to TRBJ2-2; 9 positions agree with TRBD2. V lost 3 bases and J lost 6; bases outside the gene matches: 5. Per germline, CDR1 MGHDK and CDR2 SYGVNS. The CDR3 consists of 15 residues. CDR3 coding DNA: TGTGCCAGCAGTGATGCGGGAGGGCCCTCCGGGGAGCTGTTTTTT. Encoded protein: CASSDAGGPSGELFF.